What follows are 21 T cell receptor beta chains derived from one specimen sequenced in a study of shared clonotypes between healthy human individuals. The method was immunoSEQ multiplex PCR; TCRdb's version includes in-frame clones alone and lacks a portion of them. The sample lists hundreds of thousands of clones; around 67% were seen once. Material for sequencing was memory CD4+ T cells sorted from blood. Subset here: CD45RA-negative fraction. The receptors derive from a man aged 25 to 40 in good health.

The V gene is TRBV29-1, the J gene TRBJ2-3; D gene unclear. CDR1 is SQVTM, CDR2 ANQGSEA, per germline. With 8 bases removed from V and 5 bases from J, the gap between germline ends came to 11 bases. This CDR3 is built from 11 residues. CDR3 in amino acids: CSLWWGDTQYF. DNA of the CDR3: TGCAGCCTATGGTGGGGAGATACGCAGTATTTT.

The chain joins TRBV2 to TRBJ2-2, with D unresolved. The CDR3 has 13 amino acids. The V gene's germline CDR1 is SNHLY and CDR2 FYNNEI. Trimming cost V 4 bases and J 6 bases, with 9 bases left between them. As DNA, the CDR3 is TGTGCCAGCAGTGCTCCGGGCCCCGGGGAGCTGTTTTTT. Its protein product is CASSAPGPGELFF.

The chain uses TRBV10-3 and TRBJ2-5; D possibly corresponds to TRBD1 (5 bases). The CDR3 contains 12 residues. Germline assignment: CDR1 ENHRY and CDR2 SYGVKD. Trimming removed 3 bases from V and 3 bases from J, with 5 bases in between. The CDR3 region is CAISDREETQYF. The CDR3 nucleotides read TGTGCCATCAGTGACAGGGAAGAGACCCAGTACTTC.

The V gene is TRBV5-1, the J gene TRBJ2-7; unclear D gene. Germline V gene sequence: CDR1 SGHRS, CDR2 YFSETQ. Trimming shortened V by 4 bases and J by 3 bases, and 17 bases separated the two germline ends. The CDR3 covers 15 residues. In DNA, the CDR3 is TGCGCCAGCAGCCCCCTAGTTTCATTCGACTACGAGCAGTACTTC. Its protein is CASSPLVSFDYEQYF. The full variable domain, its missing parts supplied by reference TRBV5-1 and TRBJ2-7, is KAGVTQTPRYLIKTRGQQVTLSCSPISGHRSVSWYQQTPGQGLQFLFEYFSETQRNKGNFPGRFSGRQFSNSRSEMNVSTLELGDSALYLCASSPLVSFDYEQYFGPGTRLTVT.

This clone was recorded a few times. The J gene is TRBJ2-7, the V gene TRBV11-3, with 7 bases identical to TRBD1. This CDR3 has 15 residues. The trim removed 0 bases at V and 2 bases at J, leaving 4 bases unmatched. Germline V gene lookup returns CDR1 SGHNT and CDR2 YENEEA. In DNA, the CDR3 is TGTGCCAGCAGCTTAGATGGGGGACAGACCTACGAGCAGTACTTC. Amino acids: CASSLDGGQTYEQYF.

V gene TRBV29-1 combines with J gene TRBJ2-1; the D gene is possibly TRBD1 (5 bases). This CDR3 spans 12 amino acids. Per the germline V gene, CDR1 is SQVTM and CDR2 is ANQGSEA. Trimming took off 6 bases at V and 5 bases at J, with 11 bases between the two ends. Here the CDR3 reads CSVPDRHNEQFF. Here the CDR3 DNA reads TGCAGCGTACCTGACAGACACAATGAGCAGTTCTTC.

This chain connects TRBV7-9 to TRBJ2-5; D not resolved. The length of the CDR3 is 14 residues. In germline, CDR1 is SEHNR, CDR2 FQNEAQ (reference sequence). V was clipped by 1 base and J by 1 base, with 7 bases between them. CDR3 nucleotide sequence: TGTGCCAGCAGCTTAGTTGCCCCCCAAGAGACCCAGTACTTC. Translating it yields CASSLVAPQETQYF.

The chain couples TRBV2 to TRBJ2-3; 7 bases are a match to TRBD1. The CDR3 length is 14 residues. The germline gives CDR1 SNHLY, CDR2 FYNNEI. The ends lost 7 bases at V and 2 bases at J; junction bases unmatched: 6. CDR3 DNA sequence: TGTGCCAGCAAGGGGGCCTCTATCACAGATACGCAGTATTTT. Its protein product is CASKGASITDTQYF.

V gene TRBV5-5 combines with J gene TRBJ2-7; 11 bases align to TRBD1. The germline V gene has CDR1 SGHKS and CDR2 YYEKEE (reference sequence). This CDR3 is built from 14 residues. V shed 4 bases and J 6 bases; nucleotides not matched to a gene: 6. This CDR3 is CASSRTGGRVEQYF. CDR3 coding DNA: TGTGCCAGCAGCCGGACAGGGGGCCGTGTCGAGCAGTACTTC.

As to this clone: This CDR3 is also generated by other DNA sequences in the sample. V usage is TRBV27 and J usage is TRBJ2-6, with D uncertain. This CDR3 has 13 residues. V lost 5 bases and J lost 0, with 2 bases in between. In germline, CDR1 is MNHEY, CDR2 SMNVEV (reference sequence). CDR3 residues: CASSSSGANVLTF. Here the CDR3 DNA reads TGTGCCAGCAGTAGCTCTGGGGCCAACGTCCTGACTTTC.

The chain employs TRBV28 and TRBJ1-2; the D is unclear. V gave up 6 bases and J gave up 4 bases, with 15 bases separating them. Germline loops: CDR1 MDHEN, CDR2 SYDVKM. This CDR3 is built from 14 residues. CDR3 in DNA: TGTGCCAGCAGCGAAAATGGGCGAGTCTATGGCTACACCTTC. The encoded protein is CASSENGRVYGYTF.

The chain recombines TRBV7-8 with TRBJ2-1, with D perhaps matching TRBD2 (5 bases). The V end lost 5 bases, the J end lost 5 bases, and 13 bases lay between the germline ends. Germline CDR1 is SGHVS and CDR2 is FQNEAQ. This CDR3 comprises 14 residues. CDR3 sequence (DNA): TGTGCCAGCAGCCCCCAGCGGATAGACAATGAGCAGTTCTTC. Residues: CASSPQRIDNEQFF.

This clone has just one count. CDR3 DNA: TGTGCCATCAGTAACAGGGAGAACACTGAAGCTTTCTTT. Amino acid sequence: CAISNRENTEAFF. V is TRBV10-3 and J is TRBJ1-1, with D tentatively TRBD1 (6 bases). Trimming cost V 5 bases and J 1 base, with 8 bases left between them. CDR1 is ENHRY and CDR2 is SYGVKD in the germline V gene. The CDR3 is 13 amino acids.

This rearrangement joins TRBV6-5 to TRBJ2-5, with 7 bases that match TRBD2. This CDR3 comprises 15 residues. The trim removed 5 bases at V and 4 bases at J, leaving 10 bases unmatched. CDR1 and CDR2 from the germline V gene are MNHEY and SVGAGI. The CDR3 here is CASSQEAGPGETQYF. The CDR3 coding sequence is TGTGCCAGCAGTCAAGAAGCGGGACCAGGAGAGACCCAGTACTTC.

The V and J genes are TRBV9 and TRBJ2-7, with TRBD2 matching over 12 bases. The V segment lost 0 bases and the J segment 7 bases; nucleotides outside the gene matches: 5. Germline lookup yields CDR1 SGDLS and CDR2 YYNGEE. CDR3 length: 15 amino acids. Here the CDR3 reads CASSVGTSGTSEQYF. In nucleotides, the CDR3 is TGTGCCAGCAGCGTAGGGACTAGCGGGACCAGTGAGCAGTACTTC.

This clone was seen a few times. The rearrangement uses TRBV5-1 and TRBJ2-2; 10 bases fit TRBD2. This CDR3 comprises 15 residues. Germline lookup yields CDR1 SGHRS and CDR2 YFSETQ. Losses at the gene ends were 0 bases for V and 7 bases for J; bases not matched to a gene: 3. CDR3 region: CASSLASGSFGELFF. The CDR3 nucleotides are TGCGCCAGCAGCTTGGCTAGCGGGAGTTTCGGGGAGCTGTTTTTT.

This chain uses TRBV12-2 with TRBJ2-4; no check of the table's D call, TRBD2, against the DNA was made. TRBV12-2 is termed a pseudogene. The CDR3 totals 14 residues. The DNA of the CDR3 is TGTGCAAGTCGCACCGAAACTTCCAAAAACATTCAGTACTTC. It is translated as CASRTETSKNIQYF.

This rearrangement joins TRBV18 to TRBJ1-5; 9 bases are shared with TRBD1. Germline V gene sequence: CDR1 KGHSH, CDR2 LQKENI. The length of the CDR3 is 17 residues. J lost 4 bases, V lost 3 bases, and 10 bases had no gene match. As DNA, the CDR3 is TGTGCCAGCTCACCCCAACAGGGACAGGGATGGAATCAGCCCCAGCATTTT. This codes for CASSPQQGQGWNQPQHF.

The J gene is TRBJ2-1, the V gene TRBV6-4, with 11 bases that match TRBD2. V shed 4 bases and J 4 bases; nucleotides not matched to a gene: 3. The CDR3 has 15 amino acids. Germline CDR1 is MRHNA and CDR2 is SNTAGT. The CDR3 spells CASSVLAGAYNEQFF. The CDR3 nucleotides are TGTGCCAGCAGTGTACTAGCGGGAGCTTACAATGAGCAGTTCTTC.

In the case of this clone: With a much larger clone just one base away, this may be a read error. The identical CDR3 is also encoded by other nucleotide sequences in the sample. The CDR3 spells CASSPGQSYEQYF. The CDR3 nucleotides read TGTGCCAGCAGTCCGGGACAGAGCTACGAGCAGTACTTC. This chain uses TRBV28 with TRBJ2-7, with TRBD1 matching 7 bases. The germline gives CDR1 MDHEN, CDR2 SYDVKM. The CDR3 runs to 13 residues. V shed 5 bases, J shed 3 bases, and the junction held 4 bases outside the gene matches.

This clone has just a few counts. The chain carries TRBV25-1 and TRBJ2-1; D may correspond to TRBD1 or TRBD2 (5 bases each). This CDR3 is 14 amino acids long. V was shortened by 6 bases and J by 3 bases, with 12 bases between the two germline ends. In germline, CDR1 is MGHDK, CDR2 SYGVNS. This CDR3 reads CASSARGSYNEQFF. As DNA, the CDR3 is TGTGCCAGCAGCGCGAGGGGAAGCTACAATGAGCAGTTCTTC. The full variable domain, its missing parts supplied by reference TRBV25-1 and TRBJ2-1, is EADIYQTPRYLVIGTGKKITLECSQTMGHDKMYWYQQDPGMELHLIHYSYGVNSTEKGDLSSESTVSRIRTEHFPLTLESARPSHTSQYLCASSARGSYNEQFFGPGTRLTVL.